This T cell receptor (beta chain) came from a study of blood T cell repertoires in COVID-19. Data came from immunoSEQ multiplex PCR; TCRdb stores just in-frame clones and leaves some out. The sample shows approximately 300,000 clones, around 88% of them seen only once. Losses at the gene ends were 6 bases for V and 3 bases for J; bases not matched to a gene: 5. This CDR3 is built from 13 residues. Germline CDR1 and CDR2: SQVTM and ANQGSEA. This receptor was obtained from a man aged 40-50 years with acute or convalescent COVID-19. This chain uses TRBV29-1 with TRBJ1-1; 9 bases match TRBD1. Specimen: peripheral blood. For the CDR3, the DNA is TGCAGCGTCGCGACAGGGGGGCACACTGAAGCTTTCTTT. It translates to CSVATGGHTEAFF.